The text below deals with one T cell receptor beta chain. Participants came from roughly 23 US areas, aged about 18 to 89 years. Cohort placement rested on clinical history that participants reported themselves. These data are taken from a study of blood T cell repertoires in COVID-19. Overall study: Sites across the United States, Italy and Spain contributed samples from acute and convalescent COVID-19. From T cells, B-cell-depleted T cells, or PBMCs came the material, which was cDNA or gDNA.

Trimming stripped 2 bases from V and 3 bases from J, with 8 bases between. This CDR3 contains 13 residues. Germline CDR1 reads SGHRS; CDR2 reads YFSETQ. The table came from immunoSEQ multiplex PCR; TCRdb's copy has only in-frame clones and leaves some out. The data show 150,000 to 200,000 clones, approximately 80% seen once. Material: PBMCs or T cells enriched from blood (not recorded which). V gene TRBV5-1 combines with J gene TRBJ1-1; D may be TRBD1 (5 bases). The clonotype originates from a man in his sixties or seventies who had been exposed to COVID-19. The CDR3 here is CASSLRQYTEAFF. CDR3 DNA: TGCGCCAGCAGCTTACGACAGTACACTGAAGCTTTCTTT.